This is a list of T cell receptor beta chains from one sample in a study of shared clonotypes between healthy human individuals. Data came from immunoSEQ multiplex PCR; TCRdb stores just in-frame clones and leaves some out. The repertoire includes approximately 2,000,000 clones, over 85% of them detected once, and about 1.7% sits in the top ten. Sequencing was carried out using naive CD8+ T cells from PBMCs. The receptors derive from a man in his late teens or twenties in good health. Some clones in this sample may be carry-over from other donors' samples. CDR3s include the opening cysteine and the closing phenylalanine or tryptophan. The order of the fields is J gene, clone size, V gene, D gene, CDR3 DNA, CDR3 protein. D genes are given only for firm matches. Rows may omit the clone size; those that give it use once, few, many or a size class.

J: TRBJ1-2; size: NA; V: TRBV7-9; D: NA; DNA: TGTGCCAGCAGCTCCCTCAGTTCTAACTATGGCTACACCTTC; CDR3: CASSSLSSNYGYTF
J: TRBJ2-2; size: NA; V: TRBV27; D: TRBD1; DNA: TGTGCCAGCAGACTAGGGACAGGAGTCACCGGGGAGCTGTTTTTT; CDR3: CASRLGTGVTGELFF
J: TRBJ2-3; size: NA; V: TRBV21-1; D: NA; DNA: TGTGCCAGCAGCAAAGATTACCCTCGGTCTCCGGTCCCCGGAGATACGCAGTATTTT; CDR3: CASSKDYPRSPVPGDTQYF
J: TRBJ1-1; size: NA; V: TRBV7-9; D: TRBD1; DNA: TGTGCCAGCAGCTTAAGCCGCCGGGACAGGAACACTGAAGCTTTCTTT; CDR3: CASSLSRRDRNTEAFF
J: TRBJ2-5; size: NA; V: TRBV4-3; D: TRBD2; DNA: TGCGCCAGCAGCCAAGGGCTAGCGGGGAGGGGGACCCAGTACTTC; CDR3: CASSQGLAGRGTQYF
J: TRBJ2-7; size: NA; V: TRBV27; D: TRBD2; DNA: TGTGCCAGCAGTTCTCTCACTAGCGAGACCTACGAGCAGTACTTC; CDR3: CASSSLTSETYEQYF
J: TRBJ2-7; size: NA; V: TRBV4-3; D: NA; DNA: TGCGCCAGCAGCCAAGATCCAACCGACGGTTTCTACGAGCAGTACTTC; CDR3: CASSQDPTDGFYEQYF
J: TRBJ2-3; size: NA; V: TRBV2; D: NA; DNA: TGTGCCAGCAGTGAAAGGCAGTTCCGCACAGATACGCAGTATTTT; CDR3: CASSERQFRTDTQYF
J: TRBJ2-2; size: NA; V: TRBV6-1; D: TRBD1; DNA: TGTGCCAGCACCTGGGACAGGGCTTTCACCGGGGAGCTGTTTTTT; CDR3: CASTWDRAFTGELFF
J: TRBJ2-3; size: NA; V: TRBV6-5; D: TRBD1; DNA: TGTGCCAGCAGCTGGGGGACAGTCACAGATACGCAGTATTTT; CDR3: CASSWGTVTDTQYF
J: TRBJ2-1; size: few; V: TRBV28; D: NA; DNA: TGTGCCAGCAGTTCCGACGGGGACCACAATGAGCAGTTCTTC; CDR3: CASSSDGDHNEQFF
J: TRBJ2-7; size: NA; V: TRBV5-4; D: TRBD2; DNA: TGTGCCAGCAGCTTGTATGATTCTAGCGGGAGCTACGAGCAGTACTTC; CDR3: CASSLYDSSGSYEQYF
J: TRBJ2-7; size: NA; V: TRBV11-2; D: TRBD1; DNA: TGTGCCAGCAGCGTATGGGACAGGGCGAACTACGAGCAGTACTTC; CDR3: CASSVWDRANYEQYF
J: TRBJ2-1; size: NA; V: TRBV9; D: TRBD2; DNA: TGTGCCAGCAGCGTAGAAACGGGAGCGGGAAATGAGCAGTTCTTC; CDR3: CASSVETGAGNEQFF
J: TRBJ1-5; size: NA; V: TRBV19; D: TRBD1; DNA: TGTGCCACCACAATGATTGGACAGGCGCTTCAGCCCCAGCATTTT; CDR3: CATTMIGQALQPQHF
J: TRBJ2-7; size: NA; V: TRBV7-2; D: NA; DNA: TGTGCCAGCAGCCCACCTCGACGGGTTACTACCTACGAGCAGTACTTC; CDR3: CASSPPRRVTTYEQYF
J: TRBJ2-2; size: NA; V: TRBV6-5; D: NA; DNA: TGTGCCATCAGTGGGAACACCGGGGAGCTGTTTTTT; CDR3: CAISGNTGELFF
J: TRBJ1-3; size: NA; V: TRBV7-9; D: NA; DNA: TGTGCCAGCCGAGGGAAGGGGAACGGAAACACCATATATTTT; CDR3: CASRGKGNGNTIYF
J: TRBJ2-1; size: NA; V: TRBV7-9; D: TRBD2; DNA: TGTGCCAGCAGCGAACACCCACTAGCGGGTACTTACAATGAGCAGTTCTTC; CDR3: CASSEHPLAGTYNEQFF
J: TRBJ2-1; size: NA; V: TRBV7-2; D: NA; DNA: TGTGCCAGCAGCCTAATCCGGATCAATGAGCAGTTCTTC; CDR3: CASSLIRINEQFF
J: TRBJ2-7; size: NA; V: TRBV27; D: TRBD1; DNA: TGTGCCAGCAGTATCACACAGGGGCAGTCCTACGAGCAGTACTTC; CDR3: CASSITQGQSYEQYF
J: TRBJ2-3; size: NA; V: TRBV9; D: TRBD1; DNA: TGTGCCAGCAGCGTCTCACAGGGGAGCACAGATACGCAGTATTTT; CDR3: CASSVSQGSTDTQYF
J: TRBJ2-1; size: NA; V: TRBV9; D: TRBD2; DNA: TGTGCCAGCAGCACGAGCGGGAGGGCTGGGAATGAGCAGTTCTTC; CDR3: CASSTSGRAGNEQFF
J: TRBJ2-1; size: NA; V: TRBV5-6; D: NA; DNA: TGTGCCAGCAGCTTGGGGGCGGGATTCTACAATGAGCAGTTCTTC; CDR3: CASSLGAGFYNEQFF
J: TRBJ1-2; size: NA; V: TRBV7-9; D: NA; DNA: TGTGCCAGCAGCCCTACTGTCAACTATGGCTACACCTTC; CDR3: CASSPTVNYGYTF
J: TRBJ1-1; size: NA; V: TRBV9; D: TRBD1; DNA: TGTGCCAGCAGCGCAGGGGACAGGCCCGCGGGGGGCACTGAAGCTTTCTTT; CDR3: CASSAGDRPAGGTEAFF